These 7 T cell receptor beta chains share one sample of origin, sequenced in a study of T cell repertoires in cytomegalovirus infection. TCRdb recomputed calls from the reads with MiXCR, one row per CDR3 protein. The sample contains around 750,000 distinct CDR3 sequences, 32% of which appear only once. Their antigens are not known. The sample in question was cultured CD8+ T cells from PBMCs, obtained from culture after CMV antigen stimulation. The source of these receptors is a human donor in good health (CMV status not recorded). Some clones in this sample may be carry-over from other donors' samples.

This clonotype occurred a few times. CDR3 nucleotide sequence: TGCAGTGCTAGATTTCCGGGACAGGGGGTAAATTCACCCCTCCACTTT. Translated: CSARFPGQGVNSPLHF. The V gene is TRBV20-1, the J gene TRBJ1-6; TRBD1 matches 11 bases. The V gene's germline CDR1 is DFQATT and CDR2 SNEGSKA (reference sequence). This CDR3 contains 16 residues. V was pared by 2 bases and J by 7 bases, with 7 bases of the junction left unmatched.

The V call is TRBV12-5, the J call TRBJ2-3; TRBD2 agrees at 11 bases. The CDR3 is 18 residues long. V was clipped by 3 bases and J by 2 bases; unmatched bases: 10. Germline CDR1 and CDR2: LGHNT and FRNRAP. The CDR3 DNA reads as TGTGCTAGTGGTTTTGGACTAGCGGGCCAAGCCAACACAGATACGCAGTATTTT. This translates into CASGFGLAGQANTDTQYF.

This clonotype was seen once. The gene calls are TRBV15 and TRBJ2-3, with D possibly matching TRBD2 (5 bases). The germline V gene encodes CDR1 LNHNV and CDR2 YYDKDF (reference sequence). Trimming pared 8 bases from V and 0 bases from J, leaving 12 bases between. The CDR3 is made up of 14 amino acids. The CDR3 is CATGRSGSTDTQYF. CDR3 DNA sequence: TGTGCCACCGGCCGGTCGGGGAGCACAGATACGCAGTATTTT.

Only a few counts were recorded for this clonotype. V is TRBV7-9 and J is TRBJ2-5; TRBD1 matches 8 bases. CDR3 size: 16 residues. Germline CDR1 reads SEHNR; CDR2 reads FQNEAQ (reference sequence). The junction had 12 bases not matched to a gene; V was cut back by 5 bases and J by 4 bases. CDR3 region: CASSPSQGAGRETQYF. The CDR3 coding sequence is TGTGCCAGCAGCCCCAGCCAGGGGGCAGGGCGAGAGACCCAGTACTTC.

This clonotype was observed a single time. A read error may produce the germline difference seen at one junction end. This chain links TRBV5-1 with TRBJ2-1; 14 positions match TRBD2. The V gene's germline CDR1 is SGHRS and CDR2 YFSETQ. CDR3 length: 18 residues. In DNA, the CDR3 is TGCGTCAGCAGCTTGGAAATTTATCGGACTAGCGGGGGGAATGAGCAGTTCTTC. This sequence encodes CVSSLEIYRTSGGNEQFF.

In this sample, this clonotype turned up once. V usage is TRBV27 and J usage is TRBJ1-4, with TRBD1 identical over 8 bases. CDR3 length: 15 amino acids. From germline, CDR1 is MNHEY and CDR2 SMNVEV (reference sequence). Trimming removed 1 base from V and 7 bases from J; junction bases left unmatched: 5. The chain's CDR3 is CASSLFGQGSEKLFF. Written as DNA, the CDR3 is TGTGCCAGCAGTTTATTTGGACAGGGATCTGAAAAACTGTTTTTT. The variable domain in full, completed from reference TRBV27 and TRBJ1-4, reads EAQVTQNPRYLITVTGKKLTVTCSQNMNHEYMSWYRQDPGLGLRQIYYSMNVEVTDKGDVPEGYKVSRKEKRNFPLILESPSPNQTSLYFCASSLFGQGSEKLFFGSGTQLSVL.

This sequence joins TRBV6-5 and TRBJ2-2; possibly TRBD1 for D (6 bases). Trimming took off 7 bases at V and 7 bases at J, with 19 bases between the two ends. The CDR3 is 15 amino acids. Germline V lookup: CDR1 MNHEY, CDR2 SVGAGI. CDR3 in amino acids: CASTLLAGVDGELFF. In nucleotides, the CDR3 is TGTGCCAGCACCCTTTTGGCAGGGGTGGACGGGGAGCTGTTTTTT.